The clone carrying this TCR beta chain was counted at least ten times. Its specificity is not known. This CDR3 has 15 residues. V was clipped by 0 bases and J by 2 bases, with 14 bases between them. Germline CDR1 and CDR2: SQVTM and ANQGSEA. This entry comes from a study of identical twins. Through template switching, a universal primer site was introduced, and the cDNA contained unique molecular identifiers. TCRdb reanalysed the 5' RACE reads using MiXCR and keeps one entry per CDR3 protein. Here the sample spans about 660,000 distinct CDR3 sequences, 8.5% to 9.5% being singletons. General study findings and limits: Insertions were fewer in abundant cord blood beta clonotypes, whereas memory repertoires showed none of this pattern. These conclusions were based on statistical analysis (cross-sectional, not following the same donors). Models underestimated how often monozygotic twins shared out-of-frame TCR alpha.

The same sample was also used in a study of yellow fever vaccine responses in identical twins.

Sample: PBMCs. The TCR originated in a woman aged 18-29 years in good health. This rearrangement joins TRBV29-1 to TRBJ2-7, with D possibly being TRBD1 (6 bases). In DNA form, the CDR3 reads TGCAGCGTTGAAGATCGAGAGACAGGAGCCTACGAGCAGTACTTC. This gives the protein CSVEDRETGAYEQYF.